This TCR beta chain was documented in a study of control samples from healthy donors and cancer patients (dated by TCRdb to about 2020). A remark on this clone: Its antigen is not yet known. Base qualities were left out, and no much larger clone turns up one base away.

The library was generated by the immunoSEQ multiplex PCR assay. As stored in TCRdb, this immuneACCESS dataset retains in-frame rearrangements with V and J assigned. A fraction of the clones does not appear; measured against another copy, unresolved V genes explain less than half of the discrepancy, and the remainder lacks a known reason. The sample table records some 150,000 clones; approximately 91% of these occur just once. The biggest ten clones account for about 3% of the sample. Counted from cysteine to phenylalanine, this CDR3 has 15 amino acids. This entry keeps only the CDR3 DNA: 45 bases, framed from base 1. V gives up 0 bases and J gives up 6 bases, and the segment between their germline ends measures 12 bases. The CDR1 and CDR2 encoded by the germline V gene are ENHRY and SYGVKD.

The receptor was derived from a man aged 30 to 39 in good health. Material: blood. The chain is made from TRBV10-3 and TRBJ1-5, and perhaps TRBD1 as D gene, on 5 matching bases. The DNA sequence follows: TGTGCCATCAGTGAGTCCGGGGCAGGGAGTCAGCCCCAGCATTTT. Its protein reads: CAISESGAGSQPQHF.